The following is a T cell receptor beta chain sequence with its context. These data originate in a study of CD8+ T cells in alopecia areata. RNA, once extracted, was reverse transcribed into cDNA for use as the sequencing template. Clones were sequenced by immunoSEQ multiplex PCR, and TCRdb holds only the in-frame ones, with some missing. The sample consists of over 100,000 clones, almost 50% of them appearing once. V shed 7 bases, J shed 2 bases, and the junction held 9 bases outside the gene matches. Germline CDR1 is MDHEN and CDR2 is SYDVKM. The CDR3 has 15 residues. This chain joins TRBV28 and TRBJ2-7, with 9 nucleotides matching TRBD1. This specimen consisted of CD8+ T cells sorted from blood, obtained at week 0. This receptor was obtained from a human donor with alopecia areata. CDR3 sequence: CASTDRQGVTYEQYF. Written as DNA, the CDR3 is TGTGCCAGCACGGATAGACAGGGGGTGACCTACGAGCAGTACTTC.